These T cell receptor beta chains were read from a single sample in a study of cytomegalovirus exposure and HLA in healthy donors. Assay used: immunoSEQ multiplex PCR; TCRdb lists only in-frame clones, some missing. The sample lists 90,000 to 120,000 clones; approximately 70% were seen once. Source material: PBMCs. These receptors all come from a man in his thirties or forties in good health and CMV-seropositive. Both conserved end residues are part of each CDR3. The D gene is left open where the match is weak. Where a row states a size, it is once, few, many or the class of an expanded clone; other rows omit it.

clone_size: NA
v_call: TRBV7-2
j_call: TRBJ2-5
d_call: NA
cdr3_nt: TGTGCCAGCAGCTTATATGGGGGGTGGGTGGAGACCCAGTACTTC
cdr3_aa: CASSLYGGWVETQYF

clone_size: NA
v_call: TRBV5-4
j_call: TRBJ1-2
d_call: TRBD1
cdr3_nt: TGTGCCAGCAGCTTATGGCAGGGGGGCCTAAAAAACTATGGCTACACCTTC
cdr3_aa: CASSLWQGGLKNYGYTF

clone_size: NA
v_call: TRBV6-1
j_call: TRBJ2-7
d_call: NA
cdr3_nt: TGTGCCAGCAGTGAAAACAGGGTCTACGAGCAGTACTTC
cdr3_aa: CASSENRVYEQYF

clone_size: NA
v_call: TRBV6-5
j_call: TRBJ1-6
d_call: NA
cdr3_nt: TGTGCCAGCAGTTTTGGAGGATTTGATTCACCCCTCCACTTT
cdr3_aa: CASSFGGFDSPLHF

clone_size: NA
v_call: TRBV19
j_call: TRBJ2-2
d_call: NA
cdr3_nt: TGTGCCAGTAGTCCCGGGACATCGAACACCGGGGAGCTGTTTTTT
cdr3_aa: CASSPGTSNTGELFF

clone_size: few
v_call: TRBV27
j_call: TRBJ1-4
d_call: NA
cdr3_nt: TGTGCCAGCAGTTTCGAACCGGGAAAGGGAAAACTGTTTTTT
cdr3_aa: CASSFEPGKGKLFF

clone_size: NA
v_call: TRBV6-1
j_call: TRBJ2-3
d_call: TRBD2
cdr3_nt: TGTGCCAGCAGTGAAAAGCGGGGGGGCCCAGATACGCAGTATTTT
cdr3_aa: CASSEKRGGPDTQYF

clone_size: NA
v_call: TRBV23-1
j_call: TRBJ1-5
d_call: TRBD1
cdr3_nt: TGCGCCAGCAGTCCGGACAGGGGCCCTCAGCCCCAGCATTTT
cdr3_aa: CASSPDRGPQPQHF

clone_size: NA
v_call: TRBV4-1
j_call: TRBJ1-1
d_call: NA
cdr3_nt: TGCGCCAGCAGCCAGGCTCCCACAGGCGTAACTGAAGCTTTCTTT
cdr3_aa: CASSQAPTGVTEAFF

clone_size: once
v_call: TRBV10-2
j_call: TRBJ1-1
d_call: NA
cdr3_nt: TGCGCCAGCAGTGAGCAGTTGCTGTTGAACACTGAAGCTTTCTTT
cdr3_aa: CASSEQLLLNTEAFF

clone_size: few
v_call: TRBV7-9
j_call: TRBJ1-2
d_call: NA
cdr3_nt: TGTGCCAGCAGCAAACGTTCGACAGGATACATGGAGGGCTACACCTTC
cdr3_aa: CASSKRSTGYMEGYTF

clone_size: NA
v_call: TRBV5-1
j_call: TRBJ2-2
d_call: NA
cdr3_nt: TGCGCCAGCAGCGGAGGACAGCTCGGCACCGGGGAGCTGTTTTTT
cdr3_aa: CASSGGQLGTGELFF

clone_size: NA
v_call: TRBV2
j_call: TRBJ2-7
d_call: NA
cdr3_nt: TGTGCCAGCAGGACGGACAAGTACGAGCAGTACTTC
cdr3_aa: CASRTDKYEQYF

clone_size: NA
v_call: TRBV30
j_call: TRBJ2-5
d_call: TRBD2
cdr3_nt: TGTGCCTGGAGTGTACGCCCTAGCGGGGTCGGGGAGACCCAGTACTTC
cdr3_aa: CAWSVRPSGVGETQYF

clone_size: NA
v_call: TRBV7-2
j_call: TRBJ1-4
d_call: NA
cdr3_nt: TGTGCCGGCAGCGGAGGCCCAGGTTCCAATGAAAAACTGTTTTTT
cdr3_aa: CAGSGGPGSNEKLFF

clone_size: NA
v_call: TRBV5-1
j_call: TRBJ1-1
d_call: NA
cdr3_nt: TGCGCCAGCAGTGAGTCAACAGGGATGAACACTGAAGCTTTCTTT
cdr3_aa: CASSESTGMNTEAFF

clone_size: NA
v_call: TRBV30
j_call: TRBJ2-7
d_call: NA
cdr3_nt: TGTGCCTGGAGTGGAATAGCGTCCTACGAGCAGTACTTC
cdr3_aa: CAWSGIASYEQYF

clone_size: few
v_call: TRBV19
j_call: TRBJ1-1
d_call: NA
cdr3_nt: TGTGCCAGTAGTATAGTGTTCGGGGGAGAAGCTTTCTTT
cdr3_aa: CASSIVFGGEAFF

clone_size: NA
v_call: TRBV2
j_call: TRBJ1-6
d_call: NA
cdr3_nt: TGTGCCAGCAGTGAAATCGCACAGGGTTTCTCACCCCTCCACTTT
cdr3_aa: CASSEIAQGFSPLHF

clone_size: NA
v_call: TRBV5-1
j_call: TRBJ1-3
d_call: NA
cdr3_nt: TGCGCCAGCAGCTTGGCCGGGTGGTTCAAAGGAAACACCATATATTTT
cdr3_aa: CASSLAGWFKGNTIYF

clone_size: NA
v_call: TRBV6-6
j_call: TRBJ1-2
d_call: NA
cdr3_nt: TGTGCCAGCAGTGTCGTAGTTCTGGACTATGGCTACACCTTC
cdr3_aa: CASSVVVLDYGYTF

clone_size: once
v_call: TRBV19
j_call: TRBJ1-5
d_call: NA
cdr3_nt: TGTGCCAGTAGTATAGGTGGCAGGGGTGTTCAGCCCCAGCATTTT
cdr3_aa: CASSIGGRGVQPQHF

clone_size: NA
v_call: TRBV2
j_call: TRBJ2-1
d_call: NA
cdr3_nt: TGTGCCAGCAGGGACAGCTACAATGAGCAGTTCTTC
cdr3_aa: CASRDSYNEQFF

clone_size: many
v_call: TRBV5-1
j_call: TRBJ2-2
d_call: NA
cdr3_nt: TGCGCCAGCAGAGCCGGGTCGTACACCGGGGAGCTGTTTTTT
cdr3_aa: CASRAGSYTGELFF

clone_size: NA
v_call: TRBV19
j_call: TRBJ1-6
d_call: NA
cdr3_nt: TGTGCCAGTATCGGAACCGGGGAGAATTCACCCCTCCACTTT
cdr3_aa: CASIGTGENSPLHF

clone_size: few
v_call: TRBV10-3
j_call: TRBJ1-2
d_call: NA
cdr3_nt: TGTGCCACCCCCCGGGACTTTGTTTTCTATGGCTACACCTTC
cdr3_aa: CATPRDFVFYGYTF

clone_size: NA
v_call: TRBV19
j_call: TRBJ2-7
d_call: TRBD2
cdr3_nt: TGTGCCAGTCGGGCGGGGGTAGAGGAGCAGTACTTC
cdr3_aa: CASRAGVEEQYF

clone_size: once
v_call: TRBV5-1
j_call: TRBJ1-1
d_call: NA
cdr3_nt: TGCGCCAGCAGCTTGGCTGGGAGCACTGAAGCTTTCTTT
cdr3_aa: CASSLAGSTEAFF

clone_size: few
v_call: TRBV5-6
j_call: TRBJ2-1
d_call: NA
cdr3_nt: TGTGCCAGCAGCTTGCCCTCTAGCAATGAGCAGTTCTTC
cdr3_aa: CASSLPSSNEQFF

clone_size: NA
v_call: TRBV6-1
j_call: TRBJ2-7
d_call: NA
cdr3_nt: TGTGCCAGCAGTGATGTTGCGGGGAGGTTCGAGCAGTACTTC
cdr3_aa: CASSDVAGRFEQYF

clone_size: NA
v_call: TRBV12-5
j_call: TRBJ2-7
d_call: NA
cdr3_nt: TGTGCTAGTCAGAAGAACTACGAGCAGTACTTC
cdr3_aa: CASQKNYEQYF

clone_size: NA
v_call: TRBV27
j_call: TRBJ1-1
d_call: TRBD1
cdr3_nt: TGTGCCAGCAGTTTACTGGGGGGACAGGGGAACACTGAAGCTTTCTTT
cdr3_aa: CASSLLGGQGNTEAFF

clone_size: NA
v_call: TRBV5-6
j_call: TRBJ1-2
d_call: NA
cdr3_nt: TGTGCCAGCAGCCTCGGGGTTGGCTACACCTTC
cdr3_aa: CASSLGVGYTF

clone_size: few
v_call: TRBV19
j_call: TRBJ1-5
d_call: NA
cdr3_nt: TGTGCCAGTAGTATCTGGGACATCAATCAGCCCCAGCATTTT
cdr3_aa: CASSIWDINQPQHF

clone_size: NA
v_call: TRBV7-7
j_call: TRBJ2-3
d_call: TRBD2
cdr3_nt: TGTGCTAGCAGCTCGCCCTGCGGGGGGGTTAGAGAGACAGATACGCAGTATTTT
cdr3_aa: CASSSPCGGVRETDTQYF

clone_size: NA
v_call: TRBV6-4
j_call: TRBJ1-3
d_call: NA
cdr3_nt: TGTGCCAGCAGTCTCCGACGGGAAAGCGGCCGAAACACCATATATTTT
cdr3_aa: CASSLRRESGRNTIYF

clone_size: NA
v_call: TRBV27
j_call: TRBJ2-5
d_call: TRBD2
cdr3_nt: TGTGCCAGCAGATCGTTCGGGACTAGCGGGGGGGAGACCCAGTACTTC
cdr3_aa: CASRSFGTSGGETQYF

clone_size: few
v_call: TRBV5-1
j_call: TRBJ1-2
d_call: TRBD1
cdr3_nt: TGCGCCAGCAGCCACCCGGGACAGGGATCTGGCTACACCTTC
cdr3_aa: CASSHPGQGSGYTF

clone_size: NA
v_call: TRBV13
j_call: TRBJ2-5
d_call: TRBD2
cdr3_nt: TGTGCCAGCAGCTTGCTAGCGGGGCTCGGAGGAGAGACCCAGTACTTC
cdr3_aa: CASSLLAGLGGETQYF

clone_size: NA
v_call: TRBV4-1
j_call: TRBJ1-2
d_call: NA
cdr3_nt: TGCGCCAGCAGCCGAAACAGCAACTATGGCTACACCTTC
cdr3_aa: CASSRNSNYGYTF

clone_size: NA
v_call: TRBV6-1
j_call: TRBJ2-7
d_call: NA
cdr3_nt: TGTGCCAGCATCGAGGTCCCTCCCGAGCAGTACTTC
cdr3_aa: CASIEVPPEQYF

clone_size: NA
v_call: TRBV19
j_call: TRBJ2-3
d_call: TRBD1
cdr3_nt: TGTGCCAGTAGACCCCCCCCCGGGACAGGGGGCACAGATACGCAGTATTTT
cdr3_aa: CASRPPPGTGGTDTQYF

clone_size: NA
v_call: TRBV7-2
j_call: TRBJ1-2
d_call: TRBD1
cdr3_nt: TGTGCCAGCAGCTGGTCTCAGGACAGGATCTATGGCTACACCTTC
cdr3_aa: CASSWSQDRIYGYTF

clone_size: NA
v_call: TRBV19
j_call: TRBJ1-1
d_call: NA
cdr3_nt: TGTGCCAGTAGGCACCCCCCAGGGGAAGCTTTCTTT
cdr3_aa: CASRHPPGEAFF

clone_size: NA
v_call: TRBV19
j_call: TRBJ2-3
d_call: TRBD2
cdr3_nt: TGTGCCAGTAGTGACCTACTAGCGGGGGCCACAGATACGCAGTATTTT
cdr3_aa: CASSDLLAGATDTQYF